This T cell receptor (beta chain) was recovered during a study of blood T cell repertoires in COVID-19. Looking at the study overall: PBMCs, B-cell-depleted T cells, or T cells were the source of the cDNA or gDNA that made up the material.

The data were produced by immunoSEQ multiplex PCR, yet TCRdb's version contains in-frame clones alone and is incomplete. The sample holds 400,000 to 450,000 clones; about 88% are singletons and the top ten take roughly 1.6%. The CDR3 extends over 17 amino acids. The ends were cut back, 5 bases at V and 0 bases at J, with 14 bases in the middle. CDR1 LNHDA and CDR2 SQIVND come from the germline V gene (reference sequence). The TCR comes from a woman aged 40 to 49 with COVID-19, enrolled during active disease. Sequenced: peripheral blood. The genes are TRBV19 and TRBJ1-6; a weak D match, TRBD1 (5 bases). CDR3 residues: CASSPPTGSSYNSPLHF. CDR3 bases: TGTGCCAGTAGTCCGCCTACAGGAAGCTCCTATAATTCACCCCTCCACTTT.